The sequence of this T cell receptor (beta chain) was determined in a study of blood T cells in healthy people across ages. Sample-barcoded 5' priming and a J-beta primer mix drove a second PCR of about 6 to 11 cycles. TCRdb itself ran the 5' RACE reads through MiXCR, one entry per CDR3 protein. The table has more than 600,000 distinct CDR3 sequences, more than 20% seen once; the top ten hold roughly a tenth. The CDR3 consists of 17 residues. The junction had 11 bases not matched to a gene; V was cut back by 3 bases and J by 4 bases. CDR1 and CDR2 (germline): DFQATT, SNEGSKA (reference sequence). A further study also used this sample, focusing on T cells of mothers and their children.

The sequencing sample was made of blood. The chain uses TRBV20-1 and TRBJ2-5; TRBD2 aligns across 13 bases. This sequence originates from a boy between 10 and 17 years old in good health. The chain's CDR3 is CSASHGLAGVIGETQYF. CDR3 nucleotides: TGCAGTGCTAGCCACGGACTAGCGGGAGTGATTGGAGAGACCCAGTACTTC.